This T cell receptor (beta chain) was documented in a study of molecular identifiers for immune sequencing clone quantification. This clonotype was picked up a small number of times. Its antigen is undetermined. Trimming left V 2 bases short and J 5 bases short, with 10 bases between. Germline values: CDR1 MNHEY, CDR2 SMNVEV (reference sequence). The CDR3 is made up of 13 amino acids. Broader study findings: Sizes of clones that are highly expanded could be underestimated (if identical TCR molecules share a barcode).

With listed TCR primers and previously described methods, bulk TCR libraries were prepared. TCRdb fed the PCR reads into MiXCR, producing one record per CDR3 protein. The sample has a few hundred thousand distinct CDR3 sequences, about a quarter seen once. Libraries of naive CD8 cells were prepared from 20,000 to 1,000,000 sorted cells using 10%, 30% or 50% RNA. This clonotype was obtained from a human donor in good health. Some libraries in this study had Jurkat cell RNA spiked in. Material for sequencing was naive CD8+ T cells from blood, with Jurkat cell RNA spiked in. The subset here: FACS-sorted CD8+CD4-CCR7+CD45RA+ naive T cells. The J gene is TRBJ2-7, the V gene TRBV27, with D perhaps given as TRBD1 or TRBD2 (5 bases each). CDR3 in amino acids: CASSLRGRNEQYF. DNA of the CDR3: TGTGCCAGCAGTTTACGGGGACGGAACGAGCAGTACTTC.